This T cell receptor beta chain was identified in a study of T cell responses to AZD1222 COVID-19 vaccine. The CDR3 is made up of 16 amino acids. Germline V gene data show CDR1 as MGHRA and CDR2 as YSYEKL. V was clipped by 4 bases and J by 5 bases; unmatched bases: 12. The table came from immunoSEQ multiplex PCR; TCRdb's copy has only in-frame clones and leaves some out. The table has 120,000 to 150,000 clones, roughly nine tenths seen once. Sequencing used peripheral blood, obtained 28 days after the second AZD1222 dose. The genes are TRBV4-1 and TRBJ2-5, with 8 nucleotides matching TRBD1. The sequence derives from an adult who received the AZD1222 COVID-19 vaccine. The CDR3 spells CASSRGAGQGEETQYF. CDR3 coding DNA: TGCGCCAGCAGCCGAGGGGCCGGACAGGGTGAGGAGACCCAGTACTTC.